These T cell receptor beta chains were read from a single sample in a study of cytomegalovirus exposure and HLA in healthy donors. This table comes from immunoSEQ multiplex PCR, and its TCRdb copy is limited to in-frame clones, with some not included. The repertoire holds roughly 350,000 clones, around 86% seen once, with around 0.84% in the top ten. Sequenced material: PBMCs. The receptors were sampled from a woman in her late teens or twenties in good health and CMV-seronegative. The CDR3 runs from the conserved cysteine through the conserved F or W. The D gene is left open where the match is weak. Only some rows state a clone size, as once, few, many or a class for expanded clones.

v_gene,len,d_gene,abundance,j_gene,CDR3aa,CDR3nt
TRBV6-6,16,.,.,TRBJ2-7,CASSYSADIPNYEQYF,TGTGCCAGCAGTTACTCTGCGGACATCCCGAACTACGAGCAGTACTTC
TRBV30,15,TRBD1,.,TRBJ2-1,CAWSVGDRRYNEQFF,TGTGCCTGGAGTGTCGGGGACAGGCGCTACAATGAGCAGTTCTTC
TRBV7-2,14,.,.,TRBJ2-2,CASSLLGTPGELFF,TGTGCCAGCAGCTTACTCGGGACACCTGGGGAGCTGTTTTTT
TRBV28,16,TRBD2,.,TRBJ2-7,CASSSSEGLAGWGQYF,TGTGCCAGCAGTTCCTCCGAAGGACTAGCGGGCTGGGGGCAGTACTTC
TRBV6-1,14,TRBD1,.,TRBJ2-2,CASSRDRTTGELFF,TGTGCCAGCAGTCGGGACAGAACCACCGGGGAGCTGTTTTTT
TRBV28,15,.,.,TRBJ1-5,CASSLASYSNQPQHF,TGTGCCAGCAGTTTGGCCAGTTATAGCAATCAGCCCCAGCATTTT
TRBV5-1,13,.,.,TRBJ2-7,CASSFPESYEQYF,TGCGCCAGCAGCTTTCCGGAGTCCTACGAGCAGTACTTC
TRBV10-3,13,.,.,TRBJ2-7,CAIRGGEYYEQYF,TGTGCCATCAGAGGGGGGGAATATTACGAGCAGTACTTC
TRBV6-6,15,TRBD2,.,TRBJ2-7,CASTRVGLGIDEQYF,TGTGCCAGCACTAGAGTTGGACTAGGGATCGACGAGCAGTACTTC
TRBV2,15,TRBD2,.,TRBJ2-7,CASSIGLASGYEQYF,TGTGCCAGCAGCATTGGACTAGCGAGTGGCTACGAGCAGTACTTC
TRBV2,13,TRBD1,.,TRBJ1-2,CARPTDRDYGYTF,TGTGCCAGACCAACTGACAGGGACTATGGCTACACCTTC
TRBV27,16,TRBD2,.,TRBJ2-3,CASSLWASGLTDTQYF,TGTGCCAGCAGTTTATGGGCTAGCGGCCTCACAGATACGCAGTATTTT
TRBV9,16,TRBD2,once,TRBJ2-1,CASSVGLAGGEDEQFF,TGTGCCAGCAGCGTAGGCCTAGCGGGAGGGGAAGATGAGCAGTTCTTC
TRBV7-9,12,.,once,TRBJ2-1,CASRDTRAEQFF,TGTGCCAGCAGAGATACTAGGGCCGAGCAGTTCTTC
TRBV7-2,16,TRBD2,.,TRBJ2-7,CASSLESGGSSYEQYF,TGTGCCAGCAGCTTAGAGTCGGGAGGCAGCTCCTACGAGCAGTACTTC
TRBV29-1,13,TRBD1,few,TRBJ1-1,CSVHGTGGTEAFF,TGCAGCGTCCACGGGACAGGCGGCACTGAAGCTTTCTTT
TRBV11-2,14,TRBD2,.,TRBJ2-1,CASSRTRAGDEQFF,TGTGCCAGCAGCCGGACTAGGGCGGGGGATGAGCAGTTCTTC
TRBV9,13,.,.,TRBJ1-1,CASSVLTGTEAFF,TGTGCCAGCAGCGTACTTACGGGGACTGAAGCTTTCTTT
TRBV27,14,.,once,TRBJ2-3,CASSFSGSTDTQYF,TGTGCCAGCAGTTTTTCAGGGAGCACAGATACGCAGTATTTT
TRBV18,14,.,once,TRBJ2-3,CASSLGQSTDTQYF,TGTGCCAGCTCACTTGGACAGAGCACAGATACGCAGTATTTT
TRBV27,17,TRBD2,.,TRBJ2-1,CASSTPLAGASYNEQFF,TGTGCCAGCAGTACCCCCCTAGCGGGCGCCTCCTACAATGAGCAGTTCTTC
TRBV4-2,14,.,.,TRBJ2-2,CASSQGQNTGELFF,TGTGCCAGCAGCCAAGGGCAAAACACCGGGGAGCTGTTTTTT
TRBV9,17,TRBD2,.,TRBJ2-7,CASSVGVAGGAPYEQYF,TGTGCCAGCAGCGTAGGAGTAGCGGGAGGAGCTCCCTACGAGCAGTACTTC
TRBV9,16,.,.,TRBJ2-1,CASSEPAGSSYNEQFF,TGTGCCAGCAGCGAACCAGCGGGTAGCTCCTACAATGAGCAGTTCTTC
TRBV6-5,14,.,.,TRBJ2-1,CATRLSGSYNEQFF,TGTGCCACTCGACTCTCGGGCTCCTACAATGAGCAGTTCTTC
TRBV18,14,.,once,TRBJ2-7,CASSPSQDSYEQYF,TGTGCCAGCTCACCTTCACAGGATTCCTACGAGCAGTACTTC
TRBV29-1,12,.,few,TRBJ2-1,CSSVGSSNEQFF,TGCAGCTCGGTGGGGAGTTCAAATGAGCAGTTCTTC
TRBV7-2,16,TRBD1,.,TRBJ1-5,CASSLVWDRLHEPQHF,TGTGCCAGCAGCCTAGTCTGGGACAGGTTACACGAGCCCCAGCATTTT
TRBV19,16,TRBD2,.,TRBJ2-1,CASSPGTSGGGHEQFF,TGTGCCAGTAGCCCTGGGACTAGCGGAGGGGGGCATGAGCAGTTCTTC
TRBV6-1,15,.,.,TRBJ1-4,CASSGYRVANEKLFF,TGTGCCAGCAGTGGATACAGGGTTGCTAATGAAAAACTGTTTTTT
TRBV7-2,15,TRBD2,.,TRBJ2-7,CASSLAAGAAYEQYF,TGTGCCAGCAGCTTAGCAGCGGGAGCCGCCTACGAGCAGTACTTC
TRBV11-3,14,TRBD2,.,TRBJ2-1,CASSLGLAGVEQFF,TGTGCCAGCAGCTTAGGACTAGCGGGAGTTGAGCAGTTCTTC
TRBV7-9,17,TRBD2,.,TRBJ2-3,CASSLALTSGSTDTQYF,TGTGCCAGCAGCTTAGCTCTGACTAGCGGGAGCACAGATACGCAGTATTTT
TRBV5-6,15,TRBD1,few,TRBJ2-7,CASSPSGQGGYEQYF,TGTGCCAGCAGCCCAAGTGGACAGGGGGGGTACGAGCAGTACTTC
TRBV6-1,14,TRBD1,many,TRBJ2-5,CASSRTGQGETQYF,TGTGCCAGCAGCCGGACAGGCCAAGGGGAGACCCAGTACTTC
TRBV19,14,.,.,TRBJ1-2,CASSTQQFSLGYTF,TGTGCCAGTAGTACCCAACAGTTTTCTCTCGGCTACACCTTC
TRBV6-5,16,TRBD2,.,TRBJ2-3,CASSYGVAGSTDTQYF,TGTGCCAGCAGTTACGGGGTAGCGGGGAGCACAGATACGCAGTATTTT
TRBV7-2,18,TRBD1,.,TRBJ1-2,CASSLVGTGGEVGYGYTF,TGTGCCAGCAGCTTAGTTGGGACAGGGGGCGAAGTAGGATATGGCTACACCTTC
TRBV6-1,18,.,.,TRBJ2-3,CASSEERFGQGNTDTQYF,TGTGCCAGCAGTGAGGAGAGGTTCGGGCAGGGCAATACAGATACGCAGTATTTT
TRBV7-9,14,.,.,TRBJ2-7,CASSPRTGYYEQYF,TGTGCCAGCAGCCCCCGGACGGGGTACTACGAGCAGTACTTC
TRBV10-3,15,.,.,TRBJ1-1,CAISESRTVNTEAFF,TGTGCCATCAGTGAGTCGAGGACAGTGAACACTGAAGCTTTCTTT
TRBV9,18,.,.,TRBJ2-7,CASFPCGPKDSNSYEQYF,TGTGCCAGCTTCCCCTGTGGGCCAAAAGACAGCAATTCCTACGAGCAGTACTTC
TRBV6-5,12,.,once,TRBJ2-7,CASSTTRVRQYF,TGTGCCAGCAGCACAACTAGGGTAAGGCAGTACTTC
TRBV29-1,13,TRBD2,.,TRBJ2-7,CSVQNSGSYEQYF,TGCAGCGTTCAAAATAGCGGGAGCTACGAGCAGTACTTC
TRBV27,15,TRBD1,.,TRBJ2-1,CASSLSGDRGDEQFF,TGTGCCAGCAGTTTATCCGGGGACAGGGGGGATGAGCAGTTCTTC
TRBV27,16,TRBD2,.,TRBJ2-1,CASSRTSGRADNEQFF,TGTGCCAGCAGTCGGACTAGCGGGAGGGCTGACAATGAGCAGTTCTTC